The 7 T cell receptor beta chains below come from one sample, sequenced in a study of T cell responses to AZD1222 COVID-19 vaccine. Profiling relied on immunoSEQ multiplex PCR, and the TCRdb table lists in-frame clones only, not all of them. There are about 110,000 clones in the sample; approximately 86% occur only once, and 3% to 4% lies in the top ten. The sample consisted of peripheral blood, taken on day 0 of AZD1222 vaccination. The receptors stem from an adult in good health.

The V call is TRBV15, the J call TRBJ2-1, with TRBD2 matching over 7 bases. The CDR3 has 12 residues. Germline CDR1 is LNHNV and CDR2 is YYDKDF (reference sequence). With 6 bases clipped from V and 8 bases from J, the junction kept 4 bases outside the gene matches. The CDR3 bases are TGTGCCACCAGGGGAAGCGGGGATGAGCAGTTCTTC. It specifies CATRGSGDEQFF. Based on the CDR3 plus reference TRBV15 and TRBJ2-1, the full variable domain is DAMVIQNPRYQVTQFGKPVTLSCSQTLNHNVMYWYQQKSSQAPKLLFHYYDKDFNNEADTPDNFQSRRPNTSFCFLDIRSPGLGDTAMYLCATRGSGDEQFFGPGTRLTVL.

This clone was observed a single time. The chain joins TRBV20-1 to TRBJ2-3; D unresolved. Germline-derived CDR1 and CDR2 are DFQATT and SNEGSKA (reference sequence). CDR3 size: 13 residues. Between the trimmed V and J ends, which lost 3 bases and 2 bases, there was a span of 9 bases. CDR3 nucleotide sequence: TGCAGTGCTAGTTTGCAGCCCACAGATACGCAGTATTTT. Protein sequence: CSASLQPTDTQYF.

The V call is TRBV28, the J call TRBJ1-2, with D unresolved. This CDR3 contains 13 residues. Between the trimmed V and J ends, which lost 5 bases and 7 bases, there was a span of 14 bases. From germline, CDR1 is MDHEN and CDR2 SYDVKM. The CDR3 region is CASSRGSPPGYTF. The CDR3 DNA follows: TGTGCCAGCAGTAGAGGCTCTCCCCCTGGCTACACCTTC.

The J gene is TRBJ2-5, the V gene TRBV23-1; D may be TRBD1 or TRBD2 (6 bases each). TRBV23-1 is given ORF status, its function remaining uncertain. Between the trimmed V and J ends, which lost 0 bases and 4 bases, there was a span of 15 bases. CDR3 length: 16 amino acids. CDR3 nucleotides: TGCGCCAGCAGTCAATCTAAGGAGGGGACACCAGAGACCCAGTACTTC. Translated: CASSQSKEGTPETQYF.

The DNA for the CDR3 is TGTGCCAGCAGTTTTCGGGCCACGGCCGTACGAGCGGGGGGCTGGTACAATGAGCAGTTCTTC. It translates to CASSFRATAVRAGGWYNEQFF. The J gene is TRBJ2-1, the V gene TRBV28; 9 bases agree with TRBD2. The V gene end was trimmed by 3 bases and the J gene end by 4 bases; junction bases not matched to a gene: 22. The CDR3 contains 21 residues. Germline V gene lookup returns CDR1 MDHEN and CDR2 SYDVKM. Full variable domain (remainder filled in from reference TRBV28 and TRBJ2-1): DVKVTQSSRYLVKRTGEKVFLECVQDMDHENMFWYRQDPGLGLRLIYFSYDVKMKEKGDIPEGYSVSREKKERFSLILESASTNQTSMYLCASSFRATAVRAGGWYNEQFFGPGTRLTVL.

V and J are TRBV6-5 and TRBJ2-5; D may be TRBD2 (5 bases). V was trimmed by 6 bases and J by 4 bases, leaving 18 bases between them. Germline-derived CDR1 and CDR2 are MNHEY and SVGAGI. The CDR3 consists of 15 residues. DNA of the CDR3: TGTGCCAGCAGGAACCTGTCCGGGGAAGTAGAGACCCAGTACTTC. Translating it yields CASRNLSGEVETQYF.

The chain carries TRBV7-2 and TRBJ2-1; D might be TRBD1 (6 bases). The ends were cut back, 7 bases at V and 0 bases at J, with 13 bases in the middle. Germline V gene lookup returns CDR1 SGHTA and CDR2 FQGNSA. The CDR3 has 15 residues. The CDR3: CASTLRGSSYNEQFF. The CDR3, as DNA: TGTGCCAGCACCCTTAGGGGGAGCTCCTACAATGAGCAGTTCTTC.